This TCR beta chain was found in a study of CD4 T cells in relation to SARS-CoV-2 and coronaviruses. Study summary: Controls used an HIV-1 Nef peptide pool or no peptide.

Trimming cost V 6 bases and J 5 bases; bases outside gene matches: 9. The germline V gene has CDR1 MNHEY and CDR2 SVGAGI. The CDR3 is 14 residues long. Concerning this clone: Its target is not known.

CD4+ T cells from unexposed donors were obtained before the COVID-19 pandemic (2011-2018). After roughly ten days of culture, CD4+ T cells were isolated. Sequencing was performed with immunoSEQ multiplex PCR; in TCRdb, only in-frame clones are kept and a portion is missing. The sample consists of about 15,000 clones, 82% of them appearing once. The J gene is TRBJ2-5, the V gene TRBV6-5; 7 bases match TRBD1. The clonotype comes from a human donor in good health. The sequenced material came from CD4+ T cells from PBMCs, cultured in vitro. CDR3 region: CASRKGALGETQYF. CDR3 coding DNA: TGTGCCAGCAGGAAGGGGGCGCTTGGCGAGACCCAGTACTTC.